The sequence of this TCR beta chain was determined in a study of radiation and T cells in renal cell carcinoma. About the study: Nephrectomy followed 15 Gy stereotactic body radiation by 4 weeks.

As to time point: baseline pretreatment blood. Regarding treatment: 15 Gy SBRT to primary tumor, nephrectomy 4 weeks later. After SBRT, blood was collected at 2 and 4 weeks, plus baseline. This renal cell carcinoma was of the clear cell type. V dropped 4 bases and J dropped 5; count of bases not matched to a gene: 7. Germline V lookup: CDR1 SGHDT, CDR2 YYEEEE. The CDR3 runs to 14 residues. The method was immunoSEQ multiplex PCR; TCRdb's version includes in-frame clones alone and lacks a portion of them. The table lists some 150,000 clones, nearly 90% of them singletons. This specimen consisted of blood, obtained from a patient whose treatment included radiotherapy and nephrectomy. The sequence was collected from a woman in her 50s with renal cell carcinoma. The chain uses TRBV5-6 and TRBJ2-7; the match to TRBD2 covers 9 bases. Here the CDR3 reads CASSRPGLANEQYF. The CDR3 coding sequence is TGTGCCAGCAGCCGACCGGGACTAGCCAACGAGCAGTACTTC. The entire variable domain, with the rest obtained from reference TRBV5-6 and TRBJ2-7, is as follows: DAGVTQSPTHLIKTRGQQVTLRCSPKSGHDTVSWYQQALGQGPQFIFQYYEEEERQRGNFPDRFSGHQFPNYSSELNVNALLLGDSALYLCASSRPGLANEQYFGPGTRLTVT.